This TCR beta chain was sequenced for a study of T-cell reconstitution after alpha-beta-depleted transplantation in children. General study results and limits: Newly made T cells mostly supplied T-cell counts and diversity one year after transplant. Reported findings indicate that, about two months after transplant, alpha-beta T cells came from several hundred expanded clones, which were derived from non-depleted graft cells. Elevated TCRbeta diversity at day 60 was traced, in some patients, to surviving recipient T cells and thymic progenitors.

A note on this clonotype: Its antigen is as yet unknown.

Trimming stripped 0 bases from V and 0 bases from J, with 14 bases between. This CDR3 has 16 residues. Germline loops: CDR1 DFQATT, CDR2 SNEGSKA (reference sequence). The TCRbeta library incorporated unique molecular identifiers. TCRdb re-called the PCR reads with MiXCR, one entry per CDR3 protein. The data hold just over 950,000 distinct CDR3 sequences, with under 30% observed a single time. Sample: PBMCs, mostly from graft donor cells, taken 360 days after TCRalphabeta/CD19-depleted stem cell transplant. This sequence joins TRBV20-1 and TRBJ1-1; possible D gene TRBD1, 5 bases. This TCR was recovered from a boy under two years old who had a stem cell transplant for SCID, so the T cells may come from the graft donor. Written as DNA, the CDR3 is TGCAGTGCTAGAGATGTCGACAGACCTCTGAACACTGAAGCTTTCTTT. It encodes CSARDVDRPLNTEAFF.